This T cell receptor (beta chain) came from a study of human T cells and chemical hapten exposure. The overall study: The study sensitized with 2% DPC on a roughly 2 cm by roughly 2 cm patch of upper inner arm skin.

The sample holds many counts of this clonotype. Its antigen is unknown. TCRdb reprocessed the RACE reads via MiXCR and lists one record per CDR3 protein. The sample has fewer than 50,000 distinct CDR3 sequences; about 7.6% are singletons. Study-wide findings and caveats: Having alopecia, the donors may differ immunologically from healthy people.

V was clipped by 1 base and J by 0 bases; unmatched bases: 6. The CDR3 loop spans 18 amino acids. The germline gives CDR1 SEHNR, CDR2 FQNEAQ (reference sequence). The time point was: pre-sensitization, week 0. Specified treatment: therapeutic diphenylcyclopropenone sensitization with weekly scalp DPC. This TCR came from a woman aged 50 to 60 with alopecia areata. Some clones in this sample may be carry-over from other donors' samples. The rearrangement links TRBV7-9 to TRBJ2-6, with 7 positions matching TRBD2. The sample consisted of whole blood, taken in connection with sensitization to the hapten diphenylcyclopropenone (DPC). CDR3 nucleotides: TGTGCCAGCAGCTTAGGAGGGAGGGGAATCTCTGGGGCCAACGTCCTGACTTTC. Protein sequence: CASSLGGRGISGANVLTF.